In its sample, the clone carrying this TCR beta chain was seen a few times. Antigen unknown. These data belong to a study of T-cell memory formation after mild COVID-19. Across the study: TCR clusters were mostly confined to one donor each. General study findings and limits: Pre-infection memory contained some responding clones, which suggested that cross-reactive memory had joined.

cDNA libraries for TCR alpha and TCR beta, carrying sample barcodes and UMIs, came from 5'RACE with constant-segment primers. TCRdb called the 5' RACE reads again in MiXCR, with one record for every CDR3 protein. Of about 38,000 distinct CDR3 sequences detected, roughly an eighth appear once; the ten largest clones hold less than 30%. The CDR3 has 17 amino acids. Trimming removed 0 bases from V and 5 bases from J; junction bases left unmatched: 10. Looked up from germline, CDR1 is SGDLS and CDR2 is YYNGEE. The TCR originated in a man in his late teens or twenties who had mild COVID-19 (a few samples of this study predate the infection). Cell type and time point are not known. Sequencing was performed on PBMCs or a T cell subset sorted from them (not recorded which). The rearrangement joins TRBV9 to TRBJ2-1; 8 nucleotides match TRBD2. The CDR3 loop reads CASSVDQSGGYNNEQFF. Here the CDR3 DNA reads TGTGCCAGCAGCGTAGACCAAAGCGGGGGCTATAACAATGAGCAGTTCTTC.